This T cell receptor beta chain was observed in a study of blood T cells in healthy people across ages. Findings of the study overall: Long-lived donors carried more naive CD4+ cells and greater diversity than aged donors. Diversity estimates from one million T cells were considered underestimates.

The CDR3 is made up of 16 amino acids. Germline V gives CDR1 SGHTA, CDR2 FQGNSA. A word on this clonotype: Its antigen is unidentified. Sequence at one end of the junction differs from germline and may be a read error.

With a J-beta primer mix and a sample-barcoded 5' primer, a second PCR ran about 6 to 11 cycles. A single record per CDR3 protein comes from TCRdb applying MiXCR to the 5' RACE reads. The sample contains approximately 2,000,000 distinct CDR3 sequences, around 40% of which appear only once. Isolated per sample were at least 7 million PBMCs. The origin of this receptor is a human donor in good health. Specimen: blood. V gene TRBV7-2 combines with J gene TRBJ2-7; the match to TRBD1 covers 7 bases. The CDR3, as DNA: TGTGCCAGCAGCTACGGGTGGCAGGGGGAGTCCTACGAGCGGTACTTC. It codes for CASSYGWQGESYERYF. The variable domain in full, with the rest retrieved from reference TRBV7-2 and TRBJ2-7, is GAGVSQSPSNKVTEKGKDVELRCDPISGHTALYWYRQSLGQGLEFLIYFQGNSAPDKSGLPSDRFSAERTGGSVSTLTIQRTQQEDSAVYLCASSYGWQGESYERYFGPGTRLTVT.